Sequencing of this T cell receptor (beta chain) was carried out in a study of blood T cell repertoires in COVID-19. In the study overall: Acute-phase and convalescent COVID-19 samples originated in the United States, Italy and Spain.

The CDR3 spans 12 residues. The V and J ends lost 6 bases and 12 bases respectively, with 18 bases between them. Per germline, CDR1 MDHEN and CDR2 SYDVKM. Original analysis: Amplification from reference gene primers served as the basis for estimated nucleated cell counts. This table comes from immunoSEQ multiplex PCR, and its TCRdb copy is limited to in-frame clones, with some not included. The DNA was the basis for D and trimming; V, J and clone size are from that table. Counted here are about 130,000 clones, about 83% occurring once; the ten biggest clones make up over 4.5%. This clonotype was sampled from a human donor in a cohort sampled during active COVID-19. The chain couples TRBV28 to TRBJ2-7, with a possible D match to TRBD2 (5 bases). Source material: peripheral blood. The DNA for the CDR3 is TGTGCCAGCAGATGGCTAGGCCGCGGGTTGTACTTC. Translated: CASRWLGRGLYF.